The sequence of this T cell receptor beta chain was determined in a study of cytomegalovirus exposure and HLA in healthy donors. Points from the study as a whole: Associated with cytomegalovirus, according to the listing, were 150 to 200 TCR beta chains. Subsequent analysis showed first-cohort TCR clusters tending to co-occur in 120 validation repertoires. Reports showed the classifier diagnosing cytomegalovirus status with high specificity and sensitivity. Among TCR sequences, most were rare, though some public TCRs appeared in many donors.

Of note for this clone: Its antigen remains unidentified.

The CDR3 extends over 11 amino acids. CDR1 is GTSNPN and CDR2 is SVGIG in the germline V gene (reference sequence). The V end was cut by 3 bases, the J end by 7 bases, with 9 bases between. This table comes from immunoSEQ multiplex PCR, and its TCRdb copy is limited to in-frame clones, with some not included. The sample lists 60,000 to 70,000 clones, about 92% occurring once. The chain recombines TRBV30 with TRBJ1-1; D is undetermined. The clonotype comes from a man aged 18 to 29 in good health and CMV-seropositive. The specimen was PBMCs. CDR3 sequence reads: CAWSAQDEAFF. CDR3 bases: TGTGCCTGGAGCGCTCAGGATGAAGCTTTCTTT.